The rows below give T cell receptor beta chains drawn from one sample of a study of blood T cell repertoires in COVID-19. The method was immunoSEQ multiplex PCR; TCRdb's version includes in-frame clones alone and lacks a portion of them. Here the sample spans tens of thousands of clones, about four fifths being singletons. What was sequenced was peripheral blood. These receptors were taken from a human donor with acute or convalescent COVID-19. The donor label of this sample is uncertain. Both conserved end residues are part of each CDR3. The D gene is left open where the match is weak. Part of the rows lack a size; the others show once, few, many or a class for expanded clones.

j_gene | v_gene | d_gene | abundance | CDR3nt | CDR3aa
TRBJ1-2 | TRBV7-2 | TRBD1 | - | TGTGCCAGCAGCTTCGGTCAACAGGGGGCTATCTATGGCTACACCTTC | CASSFGQQGAIYGYTF
TRBJ2-6 | TRBV5-1 | TRBD2 | - | TGCGCCAGCAGCTCGGGACTAGCGGGAGTGCGCTCTGGGGCCAACGTCCTGACTTTC | CASSSGLAGVRSGANVLTF
TRBJ1-2 | TRBV7-8 | - | - | TGTGCCAGCAGCCTGGGGACAAGTGGAGGTGGCTACACCTTC | CASSLGTSGGGYTF
TRBJ1-2 | TRBV7-3 | - | - | TGTGCCAGCAGCTACCCTTCTGCGGTAGAGAGCTATGGCTACACCTTC | CASSYPSAVESYGYTF
TRBJ2-2 | TRBV6-2/TRBV6-3 | - | - | TGTGCCAGCAGTTACCCGGGACATAACACCGGGGAGCTGTTTTTT | CASSYPGHNTGELFF
TRBJ2-2 | TRBV28 | - | - | TGTGCCAGCAGTTTAGGCGGGAATGGCGGGGAGCTGTTTTTT | CASSLGGNGGELFF
TRBJ2-3 | TRBV11-2 | TRBD2 | - | TGTGCCAGCAGCTTAGCGGGGGGGAGCACAGATACGCAGTATTTT | CASSLAGGSTDTQYF
TRBJ1-1 | TRBV6-6 | - | many | TGTGCCAGCAGTCACATCACGGGGCAGGGGCAGAACACTGAAGCTTTCTTT | CASSHITGQGQNTEAFF
TRBJ2-3 | TRBV5-1 | - | - | TGCGCCAGCAGCTTGGCTACGGTTACAGATACGCAGTATTTT | CASSLATVTDTQYF
TRBJ2-2 | TRBV7-3 | - | - | TGTGCCAGCAGCTCCCGACTACCTAACACCGGGGAGCTGTTTTTT | CASSSRLPNTGELFF
TRBJ2-5 | TRBV5-6 | - | - | TGTGCCAGCAGCTTGGCCGTTGGAGACGGCCGAGAGACCCAGTACTTC | CASSLAVGDGRETQYF
TRBJ2-1 | TRBV12-3/TRBV12-4 | TRBD2 | - | TGTGCCAGCACCACTAGCGGATACAATGAGCAGTTCTTC | CASTTSGYNEQFF
TRBJ2-2 | TRBV19 | - | few | TGTGCCAGTAGTGAGGTCTTCGGCAGGGTGGCCACCGGGGAGCTGTTTTTT | CASSEVFGRVATGELFF
TRBJ2-4 | TRBV30 | TRBD1 | - | TGTGCCTGGAGGAGAACAGGGGAAAACATTCAGTACTTC | CAWRRTGENIQYF
TRBJ2-2 | TRBV7-2 | TRBD2 | - | TGTGCCAGCAGCAGAGGGGGAAGCGGGAGCAGGTCGTTCGGGGAGCTGTTTTTT | CASSRGGSGSRSFGELFF
TRBJ2-1 | TRBV7-2 | - | - | TGTGCCAGCAGGGAAGGGTTGGGGGCAGTATACAATGAGCAGTTCTTC | CASREGLGAVYNEQFF
TRBJ1-5 | TRBV28 | TRBD1 | - | TGTGCCAGCAGTTCCTACGGGACAGGGAAAGGTCAGCCCCAGCATTTT | CASSSYGTGKGQPQHF
TRBJ1-6 | TRBV6-1 | TRBD1 | - | TGTGCCAGCAGTGAACAGGGGGACAGTACTTCACCCCTCCACTTT | CASSEQGDSTSPLHF
TRBJ2-7 | TRBV29-1 | TRBD1 | - | TGCAGCGTTGAGGCAACAGGGGACTACGAGCAGTACTTC | CSVEATGDYEQYF
TRBJ1-4 | TRBV6-5 | - | - | TGTGCCTCGTCGAGGGCAACTAATGAAAAACTGTTTTTT | CASSRATNEKLFF
TRBJ2-7 | TRBV5-4 | TRBD1 | many | TGTGCCAGCAGTTCCCAGACAGGGTGGTCCTACGAGCAGTACTTC | CASSSQTGWSYEQYF
TRBJ2-7 | TRBV6-2/TRBV6-3 | TRBD2 | - | TGTGCCAGCAGCCTCACTAGCGGGAACTACGAGCAGTACTTC | CASSLTSGNYEQYF
TRBJ2-7 | TRBV5-5 | TRBD2 | - | TGTGCCAGCAGCACACCGACGCCCACCTTGCGGGAGGTCTACTACGAGCAGTACTTC | CASSTPTPTLREVYYEQYF
TRBJ1-1 | TRBV29-1 | TRBD1 | - | TGCAGCGTCGCAGCATCCGGGACAGGGAGTAAAGCTTTCTTT | CSVAASGTGSKAFF
TRBJ2-5 | TRBV5-4 | - | - | TGTGCCAGCAGCTTAGGCCACATCGGGAAGACCCAGTACTTC | CASSLGHIGKTQYF
TRBJ2-1 | TRBV5-1 | - | - | TGCGCCAGCAGCCGATGGACACTGCTGGACTCCTACAATGAGCAGTTCTTC | CASSRWTLLDSYNEQFF
TRBJ2-1 | TRBV5-4 | - | - | TGTGCCAGCAGCTCGGTTAGGGGTGAGCAGTTCTTC | CASSSVRGEQFF
TRBJ1-1 | TRBV4-3 | TRBD1 | - | TGCGCCAGCAGCCTCGACAGGGCCCGGGGAACTGAAGCTTTCTTT | CASSLDRARGTEAFF
TRBJ2-1 | TRBV20-1 | TRBD1 | - | TGCAGTGCGGGACAGTTCAATGAGCAGTTCTTC | CSAGQFNEQFF
TRBJ2-5 | TRBV6-5 | TRBD1 | - | TGTGCCAGCAGACTAGACAGGGGGGGACTGGAGACCCAGTACTTC | CASRLDRGGLETQYF
TRBJ1-4 | TRBV4-2 | - | - | TGTGCCAGCAGTCAGGAGGGGTCGGGAAAACTGTTTTTT | CASSQEGSGKLFF
TRBJ1-1 | TRBV19 | - | once | TGTGCCAGTAGTGGGGGCATAGCGAACACTGAAGCTTTCTTT | CASSGGIANTEAFF
TRBJ1-2 | TRBV14 | - | - | TGTGCCAGCAGCCAACAGGGTCGTTCCTATGGCTACACCTTC | CASSQQGRSYGYTF
TRBJ2-7 | TRBV30 | TRBD1 | once | TGTGCCTGGAGTGTAACAGGGGGTAGCGAGCAGTACTTC | CAWSVTGGSEQYF
TRBJ2-2 | TRBV7-8 | TRBD1 | few | TGTGCCAGCAGCTCCCGGACAGGGACGAACACCGGGGAGCTGTTTTTT | CASSSRTGTNTGELFF
TRBJ1-1 | TRBV27 | TRBD1 | - | TGTGCCAGCAGCCGACAAGGGGGCTACAGCACTGAAGCTTTCTTT | CASSRQGGYSTEAFF
TRBJ2-5 | TRBV7-2 | - | - | TGTGCCAGCAGCTCTCGGGAGACCCAGTACTTC | CASSSRETQYF
TRBJ2-5 | TRBV23-1 | - | - | TGCGCCATTCAAAGACCGGGACATCCCCAAGAGACCCAGTACTTC | CAIQRPGHPQETQYF
TRBJ1-1 | TRBV28 | TRBD1 | - | TGTGCCAGCAGGCCGGACAGGGCAATTAGTATGAACACTGAAGCTTTCTTT | CASRPDRAISMNTEAFF
TRBJ2-3 | TRBV7-6 | TRBD2 | - | TGTGCCAGCAGCTTAGTAGCGGGGGGACTCGGCGCGGTGACATGTAGGTATTTT | CASSLVAGGLGAVTCRYF
TRBJ2-1 | TRBV4-3 | - | - | TGCGCCAGCAGCCAAGAAGGCGGCGACAATGAGCAGTTCTTC | CASSQEGGDNEQFF
TRBJ2-7 | TRBV6-5 | - | - | TGTGCCAGCAGTTACGGGGGGAGCCCCTACGAGCAGTACTTC | CASSYGGSPYEQYF